A selection of T cell receptor beta chains follows, all from one sample in a study of T cells in Graves' hyperthyroidism and ophthalmopathy. In TCRdb, the multiplex PCR reads were re-called with MiXCR into one record per CDR3 protein. The sample has hundreds of thousands of distinct CDR3 sequences; around 14% are singletons. Sequencing was done on a sample of blood. Receptors were obtained from a woman aged 18-35 years with Graves' hyperthyroidism. Each CDR3 is given without its conserved first and last residue. The size of a clone is reported for some rows only, either as once, few or many, or as a class for expanded clones.

v_gene: TRBV29-1; abundance: few; j_gene: TRBJ2-7; CDR3aa: SVEGWQGGEEQY
v_gene: TRBV29-1; abundance: few; j_gene: TRBJ1-2; CDR3aa: SVEVGRAHYGYT
v_gene: TRBV5-4; abundance: -; j_gene: TRBJ2-2; CDR3aa: ASSRGGVRAGELF
v_gene: TRBV11-2; abundance: -; j_gene: TRBJ2-3; CDR3aa: ASSTAGRAADTQY
v_gene: TRBV25-1; abundance: many; j_gene: TRBJ2-3; CDR3aa: ASSDALNWGGDTQY
v_gene: TRBV6-1; abundance: many; j_gene: TRBJ1-5; CDR3aa: ASSQDGRNQPQH
v_gene: TRBV5-4; abundance: few; j_gene: TRBJ2-5; CDR3aa: ASSFERGETQY
v_gene: TRBV12-3/TRBV12-4; abundance: few; j_gene: TRBJ2-6; CDR3aa: ASSFQGYGANVLT
v_gene: TRBV20-1; abundance: few; j_gene: TRBJ2-3; CDR3aa: SATSGGALEGVHTDTQY
v_gene: TRBV5-5; abundance: -; j_gene: TRBJ2-5; CDR3aa: ASSPGLAGGYQETQY
v_gene: TRBV30; abundance: -; j_gene: TRBJ1-1; CDR3aa: AWSGDGENTEAF
v_gene: TRBV12-3/TRBV12-4; abundance: many; j_gene: TRBJ2-2; CDR3aa: ASSAGELF